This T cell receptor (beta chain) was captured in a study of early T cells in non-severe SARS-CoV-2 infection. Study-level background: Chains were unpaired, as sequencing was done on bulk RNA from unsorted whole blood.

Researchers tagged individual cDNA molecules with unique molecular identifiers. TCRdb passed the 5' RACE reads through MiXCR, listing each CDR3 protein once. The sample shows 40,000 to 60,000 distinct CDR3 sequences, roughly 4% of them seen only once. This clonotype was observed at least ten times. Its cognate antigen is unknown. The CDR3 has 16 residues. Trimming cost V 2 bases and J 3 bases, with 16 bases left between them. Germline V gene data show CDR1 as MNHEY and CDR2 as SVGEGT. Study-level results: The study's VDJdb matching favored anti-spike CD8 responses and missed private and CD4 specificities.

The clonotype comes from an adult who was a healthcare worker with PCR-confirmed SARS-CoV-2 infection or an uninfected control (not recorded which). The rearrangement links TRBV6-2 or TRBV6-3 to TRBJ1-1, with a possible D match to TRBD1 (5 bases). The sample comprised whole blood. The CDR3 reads CASSYVRGGGDTEAFF. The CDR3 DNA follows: TGTGCCAGCAGTTACGTGAGGGGAGGTGGCGACACTGAAGCTTTCTTT.